Detailed here is one T cell receptor beta chain. The target antigen is unknown. This record comes from a study of cytomegalovirus exposure and HLA in healthy donors. General study findings and limits: Earlier findings revealed that most TCR beta V segments proved productive either about 90% or about 30% of the time. In all likelihood, a cluster of highly shared sequence variants was a sequencing artifact.

The PCR employed 60 Vbeta primers together with 13 Jbeta primers. Original processing notes: Unique TCR beta chains numbered about 80 million in a later analysis, with roughly 9.9 million shared. Profiling relied on immunoSEQ multiplex PCR, and the TCRdb table lists in-frame clones only, not all of them. V and J calls plus clone size are reproduced from that table; the DNA served to infer D and trimming. This sample has 95,000 to 100,000 clones, with 76% found just once. Trimming removed 1 base at V and 6 bases at J, with 15 bases between. The CDR3 runs to 15 residues. Germline loops: CDR1 LGHNA, CDR2 YSLEER.

This clonotype originated in a man aged 40-49 years in good health and CMV-seronegative. Sequenced material: PBMCs. This rearrangement joins TRBV4-3 to TRBJ1-2; D is ambiguous. The chain's CDR3 is CASSQGALGADGYTF. The CDR3 nucleotides read TGCGCCAGCAGCCAAGGAGCCTTGGGAGCCGATGGCTACACCTTC.